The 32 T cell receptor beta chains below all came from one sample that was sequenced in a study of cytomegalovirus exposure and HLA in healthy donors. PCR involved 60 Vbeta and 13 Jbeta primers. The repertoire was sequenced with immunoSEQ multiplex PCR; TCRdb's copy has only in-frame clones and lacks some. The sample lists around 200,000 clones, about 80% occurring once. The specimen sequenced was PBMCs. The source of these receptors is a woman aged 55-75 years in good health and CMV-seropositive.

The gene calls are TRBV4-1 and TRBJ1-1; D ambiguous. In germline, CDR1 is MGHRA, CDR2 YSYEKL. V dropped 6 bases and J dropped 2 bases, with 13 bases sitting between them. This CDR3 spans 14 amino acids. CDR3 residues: CASRPESLNTEAFF. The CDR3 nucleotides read TGCGCCAGCAGACCCGAGAGCCTCAACACTGAAGCTTTCTTT.

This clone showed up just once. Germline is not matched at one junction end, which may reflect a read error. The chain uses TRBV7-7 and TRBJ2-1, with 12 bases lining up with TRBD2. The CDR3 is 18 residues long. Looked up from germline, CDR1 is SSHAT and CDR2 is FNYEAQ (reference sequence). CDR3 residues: CASSFPLRLAGVNNEQFF. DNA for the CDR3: TGTGCTAGCAGCTTTCCACTTAGACTAGCGGGAGTTAATAATGAGCAGTTCTTC.

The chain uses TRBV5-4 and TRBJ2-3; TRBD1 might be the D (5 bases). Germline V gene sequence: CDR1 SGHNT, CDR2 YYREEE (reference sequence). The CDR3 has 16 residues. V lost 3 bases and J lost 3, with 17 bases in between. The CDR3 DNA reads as TGTGCCAGCAGCTCGTCCCTGGCAGGGTATACAGATACGCAGTATTTT. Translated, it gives CASSSSLAGYTDTQYF.

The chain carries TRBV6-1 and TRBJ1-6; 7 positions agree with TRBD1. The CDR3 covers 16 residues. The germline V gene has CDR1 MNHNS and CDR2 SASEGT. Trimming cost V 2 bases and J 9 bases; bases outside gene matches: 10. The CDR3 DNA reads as TGTGCCAGCAGTGAACAAACGACAGGGCTCGGTTCACCCCTCCACTTT. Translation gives CASSEQTTGLGSPLHF.

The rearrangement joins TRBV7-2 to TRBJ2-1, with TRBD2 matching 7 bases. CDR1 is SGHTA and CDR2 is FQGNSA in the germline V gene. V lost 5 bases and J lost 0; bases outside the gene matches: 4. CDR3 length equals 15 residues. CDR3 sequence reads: CASSRRESSYNEQFF. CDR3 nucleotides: TGTGCCAGCAGCCGGCGGGAGAGCTCCTACAATGAGCAGTTCTTC.

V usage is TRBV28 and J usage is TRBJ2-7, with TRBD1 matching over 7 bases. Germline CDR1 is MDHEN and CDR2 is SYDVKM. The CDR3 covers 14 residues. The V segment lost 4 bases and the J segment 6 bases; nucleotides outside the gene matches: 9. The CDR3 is CASSSGQARGEQYF. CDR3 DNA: TGTGCCAGCAGTTCCGGACAGGCGAGGGGCGAGCAGTACTTC.

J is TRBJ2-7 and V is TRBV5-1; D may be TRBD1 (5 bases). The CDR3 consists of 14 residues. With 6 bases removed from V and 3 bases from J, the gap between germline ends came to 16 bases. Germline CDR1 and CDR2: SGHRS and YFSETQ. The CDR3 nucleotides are TGCGCCAGCACCACCAGCGACAGCAGCTACGAGCAGTACTTC. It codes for CASTTSDSSYEQYF.

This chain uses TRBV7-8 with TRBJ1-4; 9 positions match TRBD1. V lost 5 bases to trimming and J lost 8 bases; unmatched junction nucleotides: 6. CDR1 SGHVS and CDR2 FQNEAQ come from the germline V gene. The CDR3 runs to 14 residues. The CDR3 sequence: CASSPGQGYEKLFF. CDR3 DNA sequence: TGTGCCAGCAGCCCGGGACAGGGATACGAAAAACTGTTTTTT.

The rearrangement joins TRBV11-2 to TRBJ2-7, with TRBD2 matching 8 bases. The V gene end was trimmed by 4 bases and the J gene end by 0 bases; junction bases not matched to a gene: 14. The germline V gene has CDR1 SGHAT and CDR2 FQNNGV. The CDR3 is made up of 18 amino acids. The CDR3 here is CASSWGGSGAPLSYEQYF. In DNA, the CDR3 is TGTGCCAGCAGCTGGGGAGGTAGCGGGGCCCCTCTCTCCTACGAGCAGTACTTC.

The CDR3 reads CASLQGVSNQPQHF. DNA for the CDR3: TGCGCCAGCCTCCAGGGGGTGAGCAATCAGCCCCAGCATTTT. The rearrangement joins TRBV10-1 to TRBJ1-5, with 7 bases matching TRBD1. This CDR3 is 14 amino acids long. The V gene end was trimmed by 8 bases and the J gene end by 1 base; junction bases not matched to a gene: 5. Germline assignment: CDR1 WNHNN and CDR2 SYGVQD (reference sequence).

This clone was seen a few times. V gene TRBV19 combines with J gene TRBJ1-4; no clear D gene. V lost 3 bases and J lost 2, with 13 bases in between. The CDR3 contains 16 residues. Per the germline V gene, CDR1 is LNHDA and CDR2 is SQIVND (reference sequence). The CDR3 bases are TGTGCCAGTAGTATCGCGAGCGTACGGACTAATGAAAAACTGTTTTTT. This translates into CASSIASVRTNEKLFF.

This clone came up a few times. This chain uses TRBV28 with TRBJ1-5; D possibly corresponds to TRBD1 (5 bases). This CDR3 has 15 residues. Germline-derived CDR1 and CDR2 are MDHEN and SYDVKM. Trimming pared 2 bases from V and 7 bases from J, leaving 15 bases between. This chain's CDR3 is CASSLPGIAMQPQHF. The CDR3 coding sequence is TGTGCCAGCAGTTTACCAGGGATAGCAATGCAGCCCCAGCATTTT.

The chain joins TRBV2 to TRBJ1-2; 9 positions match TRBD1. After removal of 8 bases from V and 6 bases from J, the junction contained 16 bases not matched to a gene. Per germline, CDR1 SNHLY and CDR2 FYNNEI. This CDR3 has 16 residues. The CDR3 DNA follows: TGTGCCAGCGTCCGGGACAGGGTAATTGAGAGCGATGGCTACACCTTC. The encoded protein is CASVRDRVIESDGYTF.

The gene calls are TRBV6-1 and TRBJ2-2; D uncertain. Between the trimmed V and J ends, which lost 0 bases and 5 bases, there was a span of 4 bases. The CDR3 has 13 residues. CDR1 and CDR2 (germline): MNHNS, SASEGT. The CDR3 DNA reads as TGTGCCAGCAGTGAAGCCCGGACCGGGGAGCTGTTTTTT. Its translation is CASSEARTGELFF.

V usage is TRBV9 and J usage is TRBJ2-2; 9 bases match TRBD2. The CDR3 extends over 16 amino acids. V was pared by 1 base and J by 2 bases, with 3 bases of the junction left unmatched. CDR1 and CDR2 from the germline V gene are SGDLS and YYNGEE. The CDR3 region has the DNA TGTGCCAGCAGCGTAAGAGCGGGAGGTAACACCGGGGAGCTGTTTTTT. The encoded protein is CASSVRAGGNTGELFF.

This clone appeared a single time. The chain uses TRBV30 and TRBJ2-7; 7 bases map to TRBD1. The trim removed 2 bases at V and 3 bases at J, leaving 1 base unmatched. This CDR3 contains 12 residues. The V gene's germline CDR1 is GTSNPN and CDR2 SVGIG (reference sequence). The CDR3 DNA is TGTGCCTGGAGTCCAGGGGGCTACGAGCAGTACTTC. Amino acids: CAWSPGGYEQYF.

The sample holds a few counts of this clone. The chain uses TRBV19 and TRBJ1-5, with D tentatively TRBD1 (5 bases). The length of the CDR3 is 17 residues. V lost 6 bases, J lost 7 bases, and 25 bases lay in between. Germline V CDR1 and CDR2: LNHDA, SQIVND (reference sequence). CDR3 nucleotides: TGTGCCAGTAGAAATAAGGGCAGGGAAGTCCTATCCCAGCCCCAGCATTTT. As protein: CASRNKGREVLSQPQHF.

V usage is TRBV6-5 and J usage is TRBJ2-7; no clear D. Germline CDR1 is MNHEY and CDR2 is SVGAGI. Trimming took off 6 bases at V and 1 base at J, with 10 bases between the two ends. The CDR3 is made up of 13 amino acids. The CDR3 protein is CASSQTRSYEQYF. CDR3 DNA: TGTGCCAGCAGCCAGACACGGTCCTACGAGCAGTACTTC.

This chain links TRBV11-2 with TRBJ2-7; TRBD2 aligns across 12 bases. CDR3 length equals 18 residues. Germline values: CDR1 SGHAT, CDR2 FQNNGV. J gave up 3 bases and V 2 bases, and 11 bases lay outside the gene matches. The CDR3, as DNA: TGTGCCAGCAGCTTATCAGCCCTAGCGGGAGGGCCAGTCTACGAGCAGTACTTC. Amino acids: CASSLSALAGGPVYEQYF.

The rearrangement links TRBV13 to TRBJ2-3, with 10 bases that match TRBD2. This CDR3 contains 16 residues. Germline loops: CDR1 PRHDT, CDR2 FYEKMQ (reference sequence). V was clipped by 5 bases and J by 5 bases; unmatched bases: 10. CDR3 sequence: CASSREGLAVRDTQYF. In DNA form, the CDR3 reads TGTGCCAGCAGCCGAGAAGGACTAGCGGTGAGAGATACGCAGTATTTT.

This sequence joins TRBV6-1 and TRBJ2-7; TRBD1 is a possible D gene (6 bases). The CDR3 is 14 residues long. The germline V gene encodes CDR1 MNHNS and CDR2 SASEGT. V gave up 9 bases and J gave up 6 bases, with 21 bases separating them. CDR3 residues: CASTPGQASREQYF. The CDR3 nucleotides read TGTGCCAGTACTCCGGGACAAGCCTCCCGCGAGCAGTACTTC.

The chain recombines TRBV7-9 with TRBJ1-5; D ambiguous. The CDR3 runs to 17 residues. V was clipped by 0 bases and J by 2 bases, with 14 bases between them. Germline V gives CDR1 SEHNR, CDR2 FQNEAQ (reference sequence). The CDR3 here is CASSLAPFGRGNQPQHF. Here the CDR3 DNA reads TGTGCCAGCAGCTTAGCCCCCTTTGGGAGGGGCAATCAGCCCCAGCATTTT.

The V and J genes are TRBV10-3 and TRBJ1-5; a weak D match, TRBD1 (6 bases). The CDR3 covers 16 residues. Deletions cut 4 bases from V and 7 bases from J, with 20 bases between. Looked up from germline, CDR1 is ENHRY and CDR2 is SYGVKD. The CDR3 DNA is TGTGCCATCAGTGGGGACCCGACAGGACCTGGGCAGCCCCAGCATTTT. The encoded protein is CAISGDPTGPGQPQHF.

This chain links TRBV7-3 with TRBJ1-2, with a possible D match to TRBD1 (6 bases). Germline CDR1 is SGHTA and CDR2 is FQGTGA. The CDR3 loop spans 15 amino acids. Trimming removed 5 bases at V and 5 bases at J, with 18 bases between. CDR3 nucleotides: TGTGCCAGCAGCCCCCCCCAGGGGCTTGTTTATGGCTACACCTTC. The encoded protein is CASSPPQGLVYGYTF. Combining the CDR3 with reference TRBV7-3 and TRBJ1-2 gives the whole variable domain GAGVSQTPSNKVTEKGKYVELRCDPISGHTALYWYRQSLGQGPEFLIYFQGTGAADDSGLPNDRFFAVRPEGSVSTLKIQRTERGDSAVYLCASSPPQGLVYGYTFGSGTRLTVV.

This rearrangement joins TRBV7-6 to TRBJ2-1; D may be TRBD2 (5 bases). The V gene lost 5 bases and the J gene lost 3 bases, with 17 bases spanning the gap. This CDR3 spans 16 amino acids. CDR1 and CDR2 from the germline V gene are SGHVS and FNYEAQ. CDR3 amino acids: CASSPLFEGNYNEQFF. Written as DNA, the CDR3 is TGTGCCAGCAGCCCCCTTTTTGAGGGAAACTACAATGAGCAGTTCTTC.

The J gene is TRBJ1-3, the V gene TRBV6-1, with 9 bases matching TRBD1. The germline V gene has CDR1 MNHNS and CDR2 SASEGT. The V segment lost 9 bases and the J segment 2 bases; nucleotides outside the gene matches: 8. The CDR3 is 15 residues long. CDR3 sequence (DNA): TGTGCCAGGACAGGGGGGGACCAGGCTGGAAACACCATATATTTT. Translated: CARTGGDQAGNTIYF.

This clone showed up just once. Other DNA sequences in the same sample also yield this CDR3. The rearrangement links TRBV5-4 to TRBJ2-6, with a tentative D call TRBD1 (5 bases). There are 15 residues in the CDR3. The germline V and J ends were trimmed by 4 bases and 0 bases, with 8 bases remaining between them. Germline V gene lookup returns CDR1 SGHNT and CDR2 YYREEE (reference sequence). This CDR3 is CASSVDSSGANVLTF. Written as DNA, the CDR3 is TGTGCCAGCAGCGTTGACAGCTCTGGGGCCAACGTCCTGACTTTC.

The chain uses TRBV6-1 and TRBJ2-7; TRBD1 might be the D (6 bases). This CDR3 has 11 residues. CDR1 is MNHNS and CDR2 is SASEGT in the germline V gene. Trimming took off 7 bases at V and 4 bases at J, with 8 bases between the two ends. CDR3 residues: CASNREYEQYF. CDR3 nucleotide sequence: TGTGCCAGCAACAGGGAGTACGAGCAGTACTTC.

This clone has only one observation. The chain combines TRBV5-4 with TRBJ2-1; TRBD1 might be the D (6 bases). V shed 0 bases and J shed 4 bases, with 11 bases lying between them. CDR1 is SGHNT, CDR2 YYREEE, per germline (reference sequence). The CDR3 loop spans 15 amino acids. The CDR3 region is CASSLEGGTYNEQFF. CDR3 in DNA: TGTGCCAGCAGCTTGGAAGGGGGAACATACAATGAGCAGTTCTTC.

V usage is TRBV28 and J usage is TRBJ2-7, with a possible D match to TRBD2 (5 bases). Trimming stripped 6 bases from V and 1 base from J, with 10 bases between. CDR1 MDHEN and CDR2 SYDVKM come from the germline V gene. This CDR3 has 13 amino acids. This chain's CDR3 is CASRGSGSYEQYF. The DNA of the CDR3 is TGTGCCAGCAGGGGGAGCGGTTCCTACGAGCAGTACTTC.

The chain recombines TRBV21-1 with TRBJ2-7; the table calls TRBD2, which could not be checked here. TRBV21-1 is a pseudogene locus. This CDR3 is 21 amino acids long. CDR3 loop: CASSKNIRLAGGIRPNYEQYF. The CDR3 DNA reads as TGTGCCAGCAGCAAAAATATCAGACTAGCGGGAGGGATACGACCAAACTACGAGCAGTACTTC.

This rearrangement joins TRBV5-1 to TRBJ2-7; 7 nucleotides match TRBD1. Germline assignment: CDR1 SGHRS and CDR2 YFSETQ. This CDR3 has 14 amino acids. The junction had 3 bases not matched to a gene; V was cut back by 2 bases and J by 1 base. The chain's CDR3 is CASSLGDSSYEQYF. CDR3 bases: TGCGCCAGCAGCTTAGGGGACAGTTCCTACGAGCAGTACTTC.